Below are 12 T cell receptor beta chains sequenced from a single sample in a study of blood T cell repertoires in COVID-19. The repertoire was sequenced with immunoSEQ multiplex PCR; TCRdb's copy has only in-frame clones and lacks some. The sample shows 130,000 or so clones, roughly 83% of them seen only once. Material for sequencing was PBMCs or T cells enriched from blood (not recorded which). The origin of the receptors is a man aged 45-60 years who had recovered from COVID-19.

The CDR3 sequence: CASSSLNGYTF. The CDR3, as DNA: TGTGCCAGCAGTTCTTTAAATGGCTACACCTTC. V usage is TRBV28 and J usage is TRBJ1-2, with D hard to call. This CDR3 has 11 amino acids. V was clipped by 4 bases and J by 6 bases, with 6 bases between them. CDR1 MDHEN and CDR2 SYDVKM come from the germline V gene.

The V and J genes are TRBV3-1 (or the pseudogene TRBV3-2) and TRBJ1-1; tentative D call: TRBD1 (6 bases). CDR1 and CDR2 from the germline V gene are LGHDT and YNNKEL (reference sequence). Trimming took 6 bases from V and 0 from J, leaving 17 bases between them. The CDR3 runs to 16 residues. The CDR3 DNA reads TGTGCCAGCAGTCGAATGGGGGGGGGCATGAACACTGAAGCTTTCTTT. This encodes CASSRMGGGMNTEAFF.

This clone was counted once. The DNA of the CDR3 is TGTGCCATCAGTGAGTCGACCGGGAGTGGTGAAAAACTGTTTTTT. It encodes CAISESTGSGEKLFF. The V and J genes are TRBV10-3 and TRBJ1-4; D is uncertain. Germline CDR1 and CDR2: ENHRY and SYGVKD. This CDR3 is built from 15 residues. V was clipped by 0 bases and J by 7 bases, with 12 bases between them.

V gene TRBV7-8 combines with J gene TRBJ1-6; no firm D call. Germline-derived CDR1 and CDR2 are SGHVS and FQNEAQ. The V end lost 6 bases, the J end lost 5 bases, and 14 bases lay between the germline ends. This CDR3 contains 15 residues. The CDR3 coding sequence is TGTGCCAGCAGGTTTTGGACGGGAGATAATTCACCCCTCCACTTT. As protein: CASRFWTGDNSPLHF. Based on the CDR3 plus reference TRBV7-8 and TRBJ1-6, the full variable domain is GAGVSQSPRYKVAKRGQDVALRCDPISGHVSLFWYQQALGQGPEFLTYFQNEAQLDKSGLPSDRFFAERPEGSVSTLKIQRTQQEDSAVYLCASRFWTGDNSPLHFGNGTRLTVT.

V usage is TRBV6-5 and J usage is TRBJ2-3, with TRBD2 identical over 12 bases. The germline gives CDR1 MNHEY, CDR2 SVGAGI. The V segment lost 0 bases and the J segment 8 bases; nucleotides outside the gene matches: 6. The CDR3 runs 16 residues. This CDR3 is CASSYSSSGGDLTQYF. The CDR3 coding sequence is TGTGCCAGCAGTTACTCCTCTAGCGGGGGGGACCTTACGCAGTATTTT.

The V call is TRBV3-1 (or the pseudogene TRBV3-2), the J call TRBJ1-5; possibly TRBD1 for D (6 bases). The CDR3 covers 17 residues. Trimming stripped 1 base from V and 1 base from J, with 14 bases between. Germline values: CDR1 LGHDT, CDR2 YNNKEL (reference sequence). CDR3 nucleotide sequence: TGTGCCAGCAGCCAAGGTCAGGGGACGGTCAGCAATCAGCCCCAGCATTTT. It specifies CASSQGQGTVSNQPQHF.

The V call is TRBV12-1, the J call TRBJ2-5; no DNA check was done on the table's D call, TRBD2. TRBV12-1 is deemed a pseudogene. The CDR3 is 13 amino acids. CDR3 region: CASSFPGGETQYF. The CDR3 region has the DNA TGTGCCAGCAGCTTTCCCGGGGGAGAGACCCAGTACTTC.

The chain is built from TRBV2 and TRBJ1-1; perhaps TRBD1 as D (5 bases). Germline lookup yields CDR1 SNHLY and CDR2 FYNNEI. Trimming left V 0 bases short and J 7 bases short, with 12 bases between. CDR3 size: 14 residues. CDR3 amino acids: CASSEAGEGDEAFF. In DNA, the CDR3 is TGTGCCAGCAGTGAAGCAGGGGAAGGGGATGAAGCTTTCTTT.

CDR3 nucleotides: TGTGCCAGCACCTTGACAGGGTACAATGAGCAGTTCTTC. As protein: CASTLTGYNEQFF. The V gene is TRBV3-1 (or the pseudogene TRBV3-2), the J gene TRBJ2-1, with 7 bases aligning to TRBD1. The J segment lost 4 bases and the V segment lost 7 bases, leaving 4 bases of the junction unmatched. CDR3 length equals 13 residues. CDR1 is LGHDT and CDR2 is YNNKEL in the germline V gene (reference sequence).

The V call is TRBV5-1, the J call TRBJ2-5; 7 bases agree with TRBD1. The junction had 5 bases not matched to a gene; V was cut back by 7 bases and J by 2 bases. CDR1 and CDR2 (germline): SGHRS, YFSETQ. CDR3 length: 13 amino acids. This chain's CDR3 is CASGATGQETQYF. The CDR3 DNA reads as TGCGCCAGCGGCGCGACAGGGCAAGAGACCCAGTACTTC.

The chain employs TRBV2 and TRBJ2-1; 7 bases align to TRBD2. Looked up from germline, CDR1 is SNHLY and CDR2 is FYNNEI. The CDR3 has 16 amino acids. Trimming at V came to 3 bases and at J to 0 bases, leaving 5 bases not matched to a gene. The CDR3 nucleotides read TGTGCCAGCAGTGACCAGAGACTAGCCTCCTACAATGAGCAGTTCTTC. Amino acids: CASSDQRLASYNEQFF.

The chain recombines TRBV11-2 with TRBJ2-2, with TRBD1 identical over 8 bases. The CDR3 is 15 amino acids. Germline V gives CDR1 SGHAT, CDR2 FQNNGV. V shed 5 bases, J shed 1 base, and the junction held 3 bases outside the gene matches. The chain's CDR3 is CASSPTGGNTGELFF. CDR3 nucleotides: TGTGCCAGCAGCCCTACAGGGGGGAACACCGGGGAGCTGTTTTTT.